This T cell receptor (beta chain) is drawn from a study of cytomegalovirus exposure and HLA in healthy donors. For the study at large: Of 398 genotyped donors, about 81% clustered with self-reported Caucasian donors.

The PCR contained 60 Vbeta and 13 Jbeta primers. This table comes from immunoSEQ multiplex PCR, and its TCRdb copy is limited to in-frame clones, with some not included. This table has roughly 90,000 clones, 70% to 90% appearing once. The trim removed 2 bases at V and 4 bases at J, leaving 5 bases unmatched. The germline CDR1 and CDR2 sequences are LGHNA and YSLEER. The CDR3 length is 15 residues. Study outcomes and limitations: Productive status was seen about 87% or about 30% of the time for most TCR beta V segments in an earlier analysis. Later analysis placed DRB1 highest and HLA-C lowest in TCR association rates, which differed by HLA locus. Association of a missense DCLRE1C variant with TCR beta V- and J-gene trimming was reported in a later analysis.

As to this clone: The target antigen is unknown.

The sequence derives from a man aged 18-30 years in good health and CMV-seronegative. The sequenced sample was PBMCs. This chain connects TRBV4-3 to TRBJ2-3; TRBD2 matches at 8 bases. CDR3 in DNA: TGCGCCAGCAGCCAACTAGCGGGTGCCCCAGATACGCAGTATTTT. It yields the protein CASSQLAGAPDTQYF.